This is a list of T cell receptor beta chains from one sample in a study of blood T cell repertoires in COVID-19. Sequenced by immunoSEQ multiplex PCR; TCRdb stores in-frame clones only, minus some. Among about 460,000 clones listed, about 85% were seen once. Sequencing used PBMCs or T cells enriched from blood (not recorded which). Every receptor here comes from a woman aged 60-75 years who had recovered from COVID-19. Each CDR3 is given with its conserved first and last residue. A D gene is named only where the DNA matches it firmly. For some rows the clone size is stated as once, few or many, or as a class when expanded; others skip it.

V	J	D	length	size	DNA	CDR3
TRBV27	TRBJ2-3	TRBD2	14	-	TGTGCCAGCAGTGCTAGCGGGGCTACAGATACGCAGTATTTT	CASSASGATDTQYF
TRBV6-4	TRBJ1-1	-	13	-	TGTGCCAGCAGTGACAGCATGAACACTGAAGCTTTCTTT	CASSDSMNTEAFF
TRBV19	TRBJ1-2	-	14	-	TGTGCCAGTAGTTCCCGAACAGATAACTATGGCTACACCTTC	CASSSRTDNYGYTF
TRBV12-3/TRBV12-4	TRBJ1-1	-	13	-	TGTGCCAGCAGGCCACAATCCTTCGCTGAAGCTTTCTTT	CASRPQSFAEAFF
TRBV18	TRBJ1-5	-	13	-	TGTGCCAGCTCAGTTACAGGGAATCAGCCCCAGCATTTT	CASSVTGNQPQHF
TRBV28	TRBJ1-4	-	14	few	TGTGCCAGCAGGGTAGCGGGCAGCAATGAAAAACTGTTTTTT	CASRVAGSNEKLFF
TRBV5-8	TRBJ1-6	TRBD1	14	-	TGTGCCAGCAGCGCGGGACAGGGCGGATCACCCCTCCACTTT	CASSAGQGGSPLHF
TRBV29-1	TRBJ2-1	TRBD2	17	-	TGCAGCGTTGAAGAAAGTATGGGGACTAGCGCCTACAATGAGCAGTTCTTC	CSVEESMGTSAYNEQFF
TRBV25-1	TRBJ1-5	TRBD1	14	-	TGTGCCAGCAGTCCCACAGGGGTAAATCAGCCCCAGCATTTT	CASSPTGVNQPQHF
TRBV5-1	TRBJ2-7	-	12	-	TGCGCCAGCAGCTTGGTCAGTTACGAGCAGTACTTC	CASSLVSYEQYF
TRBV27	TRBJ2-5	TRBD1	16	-	TGTGCCAGCAGTCCCTACCGGGACAGGTTTCAAGAGACCCAGTACTTC	CASSPYRDRFQETQYF
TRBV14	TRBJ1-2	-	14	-	TGTGCCAGCAGCCAAGAAGCGAGAGGGCGAGGCTACACCTTC	CASSQEARGRGYTF
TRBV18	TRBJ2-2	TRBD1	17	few	TGTGCCAGCTCACCACCGGGAGGACAGGGGAACACCGGGGAGCTGTTTTTT	CASSPPGGQGNTGELFF
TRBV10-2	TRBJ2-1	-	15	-	TGCGCCAGCACATTAGAGCGCCCCGGAAACAATGAGCAGTTCTTC	CASTLERPGNNEQFF
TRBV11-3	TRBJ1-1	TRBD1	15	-	TGTGCCAGCAGCTTCAGACAGGGGTGGAACACTGAAGCTTTCTTT	CASSFRQGWNTEAFF
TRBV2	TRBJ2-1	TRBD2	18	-	TGTGCCAGCAGTGGACCCTCTAGCGGGGGGAACTCCTACAATGAGCAGTTCTTC	CASSGPSSGGNSYNEQFF
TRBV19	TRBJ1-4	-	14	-	TGTGCCAGTAGTTATCAGGGTCGAGATGAAAAACTGTTTTTT	CASSYQGRDEKLFF
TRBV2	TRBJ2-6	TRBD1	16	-	TGTGCCAGCATGGAGACAGGGGTAACAGGGGCCAACGTCCTGACTTTC	CASMETGVTGANVLTF
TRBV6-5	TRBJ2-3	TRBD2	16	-	TGTGCCAGCAGTTCCCGCGGGGGAACTAGCACAGATACGCAGTATTTT	CASSSRGGTSTDTQYF
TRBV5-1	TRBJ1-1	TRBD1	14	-	TGCGCCAGCAGCTTGACAGGGGGCTGGTCTGAAGCTTTCTTT	CASSLTGGWSEAFF
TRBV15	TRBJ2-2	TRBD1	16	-	TGTGCCACCAGCAGAGATCGGACAGGGACGGCCGGGGAGCTGTTTTTT	CATSRDRTGTAGELFF
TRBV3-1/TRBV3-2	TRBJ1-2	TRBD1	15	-	TGTGCCAGCAGCCCGACAGGGGCGATTAACTATGGCTACACCTTC	CASSPTGAINYGYTF
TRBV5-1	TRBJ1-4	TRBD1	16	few	TGCGCCAGCAGCCCGGGACAGGGGGCAACTAATGAAAAACTGTTTTTT	CASSPGQGATNEKLFF
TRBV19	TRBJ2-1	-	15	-	TGTGCCACCGAAGCGGTGGGTAGGTCCTACAATGAGCAGTTCTTC	CATEAVGRSYNEQFF
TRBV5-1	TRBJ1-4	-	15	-	TGCGCCAGCAGCCTCGGACAGCCATCGGGTGAAAAACTGTTTTTT	CASSLGQPSGEKLFF
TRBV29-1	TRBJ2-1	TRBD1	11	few	TGCAGCGTGACAGGGTGGGATGAGCAGTTCTTC	CSVTGWDEQFF
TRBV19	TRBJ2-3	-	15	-	TGTGCCAGTAGTATAGATGGCGGGGTAGATGATACGCAGTATTTT	CASSIDGGVDDTQYF
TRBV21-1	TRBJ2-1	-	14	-	TGTGCCAGCAGCCCGGGACAGCCCTACAATGAGCAGTTCTTC	CASSPGQPYNEQFF
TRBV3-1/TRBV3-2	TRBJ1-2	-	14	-	TGTGCCAGCAGCCTATCTGGACAGAACTATGGCTACACCTTC	CASSLSGQNYGYTF
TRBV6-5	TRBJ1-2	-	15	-	TGTGCCAGCACCACCCCCGGGCAGGGAAGCTATGGCTACACCTTC	CASTTPGQGSYGYTF
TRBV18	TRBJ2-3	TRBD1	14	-	TGTGCCAGCTCACCACAGGCGACAGGGGATACGCAGTATTTT	CASSPQATGDTQYF
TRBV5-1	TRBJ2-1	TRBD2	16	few	TGCGCCAGCAGCTTAGGACTAGCGGGGGGGCGTAATGAGCAGTTCTTC	CASSLGLAGGRNEQFF
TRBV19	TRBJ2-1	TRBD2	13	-	TGTGCCAGTAGTTTAGCGGGGGGTCTTTTTGAGTTCTTC	CASSLAGGLFEFF
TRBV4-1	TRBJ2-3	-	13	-	TGCGCCAGCAGCCAAGGGAGGCCAGATACGCAGTATTTT	CASSQGRPDTQYF
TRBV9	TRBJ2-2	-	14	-	TGTGCCAGCAGCGTAGGGGAAGGGGCCGGGGAGCTGTTTTTT	CASSVGEGAGELFF
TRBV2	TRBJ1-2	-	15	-	TGTGCCAGCAGTGAAGGGGGGGGTCGTAACTATGGCTACACCTTC	CASSEGGGRNYGYTF
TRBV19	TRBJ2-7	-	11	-	TGTGCCAGTAGCACCCGGGGCGAGCAGTACTTC	CASSTRGEQYF
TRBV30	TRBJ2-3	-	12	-	TGTGCCTGTCGGGACTTAACCGATACGCAGTATTTT	CACRDLTDTQYF
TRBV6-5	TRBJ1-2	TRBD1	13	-	TGTGCCAGCAGTTCCACAGGGGAGCGAGGCTACACCTTC	CASSSTGERGYTF
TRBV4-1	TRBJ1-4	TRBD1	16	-	TGCGCCAGCAGCCGAGGACAGGGTGAAGCGGAATCAAAACTGTTTTTT	CASSRGQGEAESKLFF
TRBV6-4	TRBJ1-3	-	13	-	TGTGCCAGCAGTGAGTCCCCGGGAAACACCATATATTTT	CASSESPGNTIYF
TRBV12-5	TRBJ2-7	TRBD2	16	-	TGTGCTAGTGGTTTGGTACTTAGCGGGCCGACCTACGAGCAGTACTTC	CASGLVLSGPTYEQYF